One and the same sample provided the 30 T cell receptor beta chains below, sequenced in a study of blood T cell repertoires in COVID-19 (dated by TCRdb to 2018 to 2021). The protocol used for the library was the immunoSEQ multiplex PCR assay. TCRdb stores this immuneACCESS table with in-frame sequences only. Part of the clones is absent; in the studies checked, under half of the shortfall reflects unresolved V genes, and no reason is known for the rest. The sample table contains some 190,000 clones; only one count was recorded for approximately 84% of them. The ten biggest clones cover about 4.9% of the sample. The sample taken for sequencing was peripheral blood. These receptors were collected from a woman aged 80 or over with acute or convalescent COVID-19.

This chain connects TRBV9 to TRBJ2-1; D perhaps matches TRBD1 (6 bases). This CDR3 spans 16 amino acids. Trimming took 0 bases from V and 5 from J, leaving 15 bases between them. Germline-derived CDR1 and CDR2 are SGDLS and YYNGEE. In DNA, the CDR3 is TGTGCCAGCAGCGTAGTAGGGGGTCGGGGTGACAATGAGCAGTTCTTC. As protein: CASSVVGGRGDNEQFF.

The chain is built from TRBV30 and TRBJ1-5; D gene ambiguous. V dropped 8 bases and J dropped 0 bases, with 14 bases sitting between them. CDR3 size: 14 residues. Looked up from germline, CDR1 is GTSNPN and CDR2 is SVGIG (reference sequence). The CDR3 is CAAQQVHSNQPQHF. CDR3 sequence (DNA): TGTGCCGCCCAGCAGGTCCATAGCAATCAGCCCCAGCATTTT.

Regarding this clone: This sample also contains other DNA sequences that code for the same CDR3. The rearrangement uses TRBV5-1 and TRBJ2-7; a possible D gene is TRBD1 (5 bases). Germline CDR1 SGHRS, CDR2 YFSETQ. The V end lost 2 bases, the J end lost 1 base, and 10 bases lay between the germline ends. The CDR3 runs 14 residues. The DNA for the CDR3 is TGCGCCAGCAGCTTAGAAGCAGGGTCCTACGAGCAGTACTTC. Amino acid sequence: CASSLEAGSYEQYF.

The CDR3 here is CASSLGAGYNEQFF. In DNA form, the CDR3 reads TGCGCCAGCAGCTTGGGGGCGGGGTACAATGAGCAGTTCTTC. This rearrangement joins TRBV5-1 to TRBJ2-1; a weak D match, TRBD2 (6 bases). CDR3 length equals 14 residues. Germline CDR1 reads SGHRS; CDR2 reads YFSETQ. Trimming left V 0 bases short and J 4 bases short, with 8 bases between.

This chain links TRBV5-6 with TRBJ2-7, with 10 positions matching TRBD1. V shed 0 bases and J 4 bases; nucleotides not matched to a gene: 4. The CDR3 has 15 residues. Germline V gene sequence: CDR1 SGHDT, CDR2 YYEEEE. The CDR3 loop is CASSLARTGGYEQYF. The CDR3 DNA reads TGTGCCAGCAGCTTGGCCCGGACAGGGGGATACGAGCAGTACTTC.

The CDR3 reads CASSFEGREKLFF. Here the CDR3 DNA reads TGTGCCAGCAGCTTTGAGGGCCGGGAAAAACTGTTTTTT. V usage is TRBV7-2 and J usage is TRBJ1-4, with D hard to call. Between the trimmed V and J ends, which lost 3 bases and 8 bases, there was a span of 10 bases. Germline CDR1 and CDR2: SGHTA and FQGNSA. This CDR3 contains 13 residues.

This clone occurred once. A read error may explain this, as a much larger clone is one base away. The same CDR3 also results from other DNA sequences found in this sample. The gene calls are TRBV29-1 and TRBJ2-7; 7 bases are a match to TRBD1. The germline CDR1 and CDR2 sequences are SQVTM and ANQGSEA. The CDR3 is made up of 14 amino acids. In DNA, the CDR3 is TGCAGCGCCGGCCCAGGGGGAGCTACCTACGAGCAATACTTC. Translation: CSAGPGGATYEQYF.

To note about this clone: The junction differs from germline at one of its ends, possibly a read error. The chain is built from TRBV12-3 or TRBV12-4 and TRBJ1-2; TRBD1 agrees at 7 bases. This CDR3 comprises 13 residues. Written as DNA, the CDR3 is TGTGCCAGCAGTCCCACAGGGGTCTATCGCTACACCTTC. The encoded protein is CASSPTGVYRYTF.

Only a few counts were recorded for this clone. The chain employs TRBV6-4 and TRBJ2-1; TRBD2 agrees at 7 bases. The CDR3 spans 14 residues. Per germline, CDR1 MRHNA and CDR2 SNTAGT. V lost 4 bases, J lost 5 bases, and 5 bases stayed unmatched. This CDR3 is CASSVQRGNNEQFF. The CDR3 DNA sequence: TGTGCCAGCAGTGTACAGCGGGGAAACAATGAGCAGTTCTTC.

This sequence joins TRBV19 and TRBJ1-5; 7 bases are shared with TRBD1. With 11 bases clipped from V and 0 bases from J, the junction kept 16 bases outside the gene matches. CDR3 length: 17 residues. In germline, CDR1 is LNHDA, CDR2 SQIVND (reference sequence). CDR3 in amino acids: CASRRDRSSPSNQPQHF. CDR3 DNA sequence: TGTGCCTCAAGGAGGGACAGATCCTCCCCTAGCAATCAGCCCCAGCATTTT.

The rearrangement links TRBV7-2 to TRBJ1-3, with 8 positions matching TRBD1. The germline V gene has CDR1 SGHTA and CDR2 FQGNSA. J lost 0 bases, V lost 4 bases, and 5 bases had no gene match. The CDR3 consists of 16 residues. In nucleotides, the CDR3 is TGTGCCAGCAGCTCAGGGGGCACCTTCTCTGGAAACACCATATATTTT. Amino acid sequence: CASSSGGTFSGNTIYF.

The V and J genes are TRBV18 and TRBJ2-2, with a possible D match to TRBD2 (5 bases). Germline V gene sequence: CDR1 KGHSH, CDR2 LQKENI. Trimming cost V 5 bases and J 5 bases, with 15 bases left between them. The CDR3 extends over 15 amino acids. The CDR3 sequence: CASSFYPSGTGELFF. In DNA form, the CDR3 reads TGTGCCAGCTCATTCTACCCCTCGGGAACCGGGGAGCTGTTTTTT.

This sequence joins TRBV11-2 and TRBJ1-1; 9 nucleotides match TRBD1. The trim removed 7 bases at V and 5 bases at J, leaving 11 bases unmatched. This CDR3 is built from 15 residues. CDR1 is SGHAT, CDR2 FQNNGV, per germline. Here the CDR3 DNA reads TGTGCCAGCACTCAATCCGGGACAGGGCTAACTGAAGCTTTCTTT. Translation gives CASTQSGTGLTEAFF.

This rearrangement joins TRBV5-4 to TRBJ2-7; TRBD2 matches at 7 bases. Trimming at V came to 1 base and at J to 0 bases, leaving 4 bases not matched to a gene. Germline assignment: CDR1 SGHNT and CDR2 YYREEE (reference sequence). The CDR3 has 15 residues. The CDR3, as DNA: TGTGCCAGCAGCTTGAATACGGGGGGCTCCTACGAGCAGTACTTC. Translating it yields CASSLNTGGSYEQYF.

V usage is TRBV11-2 and J usage is TRBJ2-3, with TRBD2 matching over 11 bases. The CDR3 is made up of 16 amino acids. CDR1 is SGHAT and CDR2 is FQNNGV in the germline V gene. The junction had 12 bases not matched to a gene; V was cut back by 5 bases and J by 8 bases. Here the CDR3 reads CASSARLLAGGSTQYF. The CDR3 region has the DNA TGTGCCAGCAGCGCCCGACTCCTAGCGGGGGGTAGTACGCAGTATTTT.

This clone was detected once. This chain joins TRBV6-2 or TRBV6-3 and TRBJ2-7; 7 bases fit TRBD1. The CDR3 totals 16 residues. Germline V lookup: CDR1 MNHEY, CDR2 SVGEGT. Unmatched junction bases numbered 11, after V lost 4 bases and J lost 2 bases. The CDR3 loop reads CASSSPRTGAPYEQYF. CDR3 DNA: TGTGCCAGCAGTTCCCCGAGGACAGGCGCACCCTACGAGCAGTACTTC.

This clone was recorded only once. The chain is built from TRBV2 and TRBJ2-1, with 11 bases fitting TRBD2. After removal of 4 bases from V and 2 bases from J, the junction contained 4 bases not matched to a gene. This CDR3 spans 16 amino acids. The germline CDR1 and CDR2 sequences are SNHLY and FYNNEI. The CDR3 DNA reads as TGTGCCAGCAGTGTTCTAGCGGGAGGTCCCTACAATGAGCAGTTCTTC. Translating gives CASSVLAGGPYNEQFF.

This sequence joins TRBV7-9 and TRBJ1-2; no firm D call. Trimming left V 7 bases short and J 2 bases short, with 11 bases between. Germline values: CDR1 SEHNR, CDR2 FQNEAQ (reference sequence). The CDR3 extends over 13 amino acids. This CDR3 is CASIGWRNYGYTF. The CDR3 DNA is TGTGCCAGCATCGGCTGGCGGAACTATGGCTACACCTTC.

This chain joins TRBV30 and TRBJ2-7; TRBD1 might be the D (5 bases). This CDR3 contains 13 residues. V was shortened by 0 bases and J by 5 bases, with 11 bases between the two germline ends. Looked up from germline, CDR1 is GTSNPN and CDR2 is SVGIG (reference sequence). CDR3 nucleotide sequence: TGTGCCTGGAGTGTAGGGGCACTCCACGAGCAGTACTTC. Its protein product is CAWSVGALHEQYF.

This clone was observed a single time. The J gene is TRBJ2-7, the V gene TRBV5-1, with 10 positions matching TRBD1. Germline V gene data show CDR1 as SGHRS and CDR2 as YFSETQ. The CDR3 extends over 15 amino acids. The ends lost 4 bases at V and 7 bases at J; junction bases unmatched: 11. In DNA form, the CDR3 reads TGCGCCAGCAGCATCCTCGGACAGGGGGAGGGGGAGCAGTACTTC. This encodes CASSILGQGEGEQYF.

The genes are TRBV7-9 and TRBJ1-5; 7 bases line up with TRBD1. The CDR3 length is 13 residues. CDR1 is SEHNR, CDR2 FQNEAQ, per germline (reference sequence). The V gene end was trimmed by 4 bases and the J gene end by 5 bases; junction bases not matched to a gene: 2. The CDR3 DNA reads as TGTGCCAGCAGCTCACAGGGGTATCAGCCCCAGCATTTT. It translates to CASSSQGYQPQHF.

The rearrangement links TRBV5-1 to TRBJ1-4; 7 bases align to TRBD1. The CDR3 runs to 14 residues. V dropped 0 bases and J dropped 8; count of bases not matched to a gene: 4. Germline values: CDR1 SGHRS, CDR2 YFSETQ. The CDR3 DNA sequence: TGCGCCAGCAGCTTGGGACAGGGTATAGAAAAACTGTTTTTT. This codes for CASSLGQGIEKLFF.

The chain uses TRBV3-1 (or the pseudogene TRBV3-2) and TRBJ2-7; 11 nucleotides line up with TRBD2. The V gene's germline CDR1 is LGHDT and CDR2 YNNKEL (reference sequence). V shed 4 bases, J shed 11 bases, and the junction held 13 bases outside the gene matches. CDR3 length: 15 residues. Here the CDR3 DNA reads TGTGCCAGCAGCCTCTACCTAGCGGGAGGTGGGGCGAAGTACTTC. Translated, it gives CASSLYLAGGGAKYF.

V and J are TRBV27 and TRBJ1-3; D is unclear. Germline CDR1 reads MNHEY; CDR2 reads SMNVEV (reference sequence). Trimming took off 6 bases at V and 0 bases at J, with 6 bases between the two ends. The CDR3 loop spans 13 amino acids. CDR3 protein: CASRLNSGNTIYF. The CDR3 coding sequence is TGTGCCAGCAGGCTAAACTCTGGAAACACCATATATTTT.

V is TRBV27 and J is TRBJ2-3; the D is unclear. The CDR3 sequence is 13 residues long. Germline loops: CDR1 MNHEY, CDR2 SMNVEV (reference sequence). Deletions cut 7 bases from V and 2 bases from J, with 10 bases between. The CDR3 loop is CASKQLITDTQYF. The CDR3 nucleotides read TGTGCCAGCAAACAGTTAATCACAGATACGCAGTATTTT.

J is TRBJ2-1 and V is TRBV19; D is unclear. Trimming stripped 4 bases from V and 0 bases from J, with 13 bases between. The germline CDR1 and CDR2 sequences are LNHDA and SQIVND (reference sequence). The CDR3 sequence is 16 residues long. This chain's CDR3 is CASSTGGLSSYNEQFF. The CDR3 bases are TGTGCCAGTAGTACCGGCGGTCTGAGCTCCTACAATGAGCAGTTCTTC.

The chain joins TRBV28 to TRBJ2-7; the match to TRBD1 covers 9 bases. Per the germline V gene, CDR1 is MDHEN and CDR2 is SYDVKM. V dropped 2 bases and J dropped 0; count of bases not matched to a gene: 5. The CDR3 is 16 residues long. DNA for the CDR3: TGTGCCAGCAGTTTAGAGAGGACAGGGGTCTCCTACGAGCAGTACTTC. This sequence encodes CASSLERTGVSYEQYF.

This chain uses TRBV4-2 with TRBJ2-3; TRBD2 matches at 9 bases. The CDR3 runs 20 residues. CDR1 LGHNA and CDR2 YNFKEQ come from the germline V gene. The trim removed 4 bases at V and 2 bases at J, leaving 19 bases unmatched. DNA for the CDR3: TGTGCCAGCAGCCTCCAAGGAGGATTTAGCGGGAGTTCTCCCACAGATACGCAGTATTTT. Translated: CASSLQGGFSGSSPTDTQYF.

This chain uses TRBV2 with TRBJ2-2; D is unclear. The CDR3 totals 12 residues. The V and J ends lost 6 bases and 3 bases respectively, with 5 bases between them. Germline CDR1 SNHLY, CDR2 FYNNEI. The CDR3 sequence: CASRVDTGELFF. CDR3 bases: TGTGCCAGCAGGGTAGACACCGGGGAGCTGTTTTTT.

V is TRBV3-1 (or the pseudogene TRBV3-2) and J is TRBJ2-5, with 10 bases fitting TRBD2. The ends lost 2 bases at V and 5 bases at J; junction bases unmatched: 8. CDR3 size: 16 residues. The germline gives CDR1 LGHDT, CDR2 YNNKEL (reference sequence). The CDR3 nucleotides are TGTGCCAGCAGCCAATGGGGGCTAGCGGGAGTCGAGACCCAGTACTTC. Translation gives CASSQWGLAGVETQYF.